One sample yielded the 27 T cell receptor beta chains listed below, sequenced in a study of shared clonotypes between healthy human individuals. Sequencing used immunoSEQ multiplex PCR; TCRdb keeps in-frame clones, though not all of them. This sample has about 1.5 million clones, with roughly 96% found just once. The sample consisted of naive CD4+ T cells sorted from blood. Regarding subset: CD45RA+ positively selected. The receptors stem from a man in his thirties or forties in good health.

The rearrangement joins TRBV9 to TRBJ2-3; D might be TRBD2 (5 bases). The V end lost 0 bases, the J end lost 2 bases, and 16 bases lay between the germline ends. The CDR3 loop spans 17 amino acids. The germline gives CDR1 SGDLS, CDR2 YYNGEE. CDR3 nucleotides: TGTGCCAGCAGCGTAGACGGGATCGAGGAGAACACAGATACGCAGTATTTT. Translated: CASSVDGIEENTDTQYF.

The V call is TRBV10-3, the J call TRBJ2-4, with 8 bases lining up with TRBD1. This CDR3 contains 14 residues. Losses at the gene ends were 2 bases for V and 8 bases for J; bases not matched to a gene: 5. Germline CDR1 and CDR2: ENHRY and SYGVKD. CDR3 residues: CAISEPGQVDIQYF. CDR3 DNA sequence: TGTGCCATCAGTGAGCCGGGACAGGTTGACATTCAGTACTTC.

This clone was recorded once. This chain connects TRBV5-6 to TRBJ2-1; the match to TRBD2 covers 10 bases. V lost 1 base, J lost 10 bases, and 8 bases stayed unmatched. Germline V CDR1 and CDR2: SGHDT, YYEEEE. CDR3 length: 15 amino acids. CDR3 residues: CASSLLTSGIGEQFF. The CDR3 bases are TGTGCCAGCAGCTTGCTTACTAGCGGGATCGGCGAGCAGTTCTTC.

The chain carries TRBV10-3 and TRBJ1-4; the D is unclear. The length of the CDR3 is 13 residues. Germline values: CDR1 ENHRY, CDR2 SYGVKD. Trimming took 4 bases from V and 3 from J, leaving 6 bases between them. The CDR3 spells CAISGFSNEKLFF. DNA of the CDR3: TGTGCCATCAGTGGGTTTTCTAATGAAAAACTGTTTTTT.

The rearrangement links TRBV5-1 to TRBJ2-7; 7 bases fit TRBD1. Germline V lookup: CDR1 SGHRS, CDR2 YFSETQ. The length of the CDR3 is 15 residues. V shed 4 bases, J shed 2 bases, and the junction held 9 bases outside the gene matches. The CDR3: CASSTQGTRTYEQYF. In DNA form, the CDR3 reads TGCGCCAGCAGCACACAGGGGACGAGGACCTACGAGCAGTACTTC. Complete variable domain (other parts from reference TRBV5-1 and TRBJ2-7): KAGVTQTPRYLIKTRGQQVTLSCSPISGHRSVSWYQQTPGQGLQFLFEYFSETQRNKGNFPGRFSGRQFSNSRSEMNVSTLELGDSALYLCASSTQGTRTYEQYFGPGTRLTVT.

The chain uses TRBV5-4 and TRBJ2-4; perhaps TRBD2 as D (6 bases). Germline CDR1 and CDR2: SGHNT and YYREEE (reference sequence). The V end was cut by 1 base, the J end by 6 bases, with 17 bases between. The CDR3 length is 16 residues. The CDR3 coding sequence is TGTGCCAGCAGCTTGAAGACGGGGACCGGGGGAAACATTCAGTACTTC. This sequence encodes CASSLKTGTGGNIQYF.

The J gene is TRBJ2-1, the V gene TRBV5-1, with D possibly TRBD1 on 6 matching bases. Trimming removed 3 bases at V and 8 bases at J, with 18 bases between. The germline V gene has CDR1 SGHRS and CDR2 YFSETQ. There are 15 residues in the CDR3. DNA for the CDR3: TGCGCCAGCAGCTATACAGGGTTAGGTGAGGATGAGCAGTTCTTC. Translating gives CASSYTGLGEDEQFF.

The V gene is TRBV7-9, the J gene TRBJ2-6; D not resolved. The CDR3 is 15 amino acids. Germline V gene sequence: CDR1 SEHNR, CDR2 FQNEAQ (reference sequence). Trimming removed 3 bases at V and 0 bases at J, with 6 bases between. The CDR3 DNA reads TGTGCCAGCAGCTTTTACGGCTCTGGGGCCAACGTCCTGACTTTC. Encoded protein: CASSFYGSGANVLTF.

DNA for the CDR3: TGTGCCAGCAGTTTAGGGGCGACCCAGTACTTC. Residues: CASSLGATQYF. V is TRBV28 and J is TRBJ2-5; D is possibly TRBD1 (5 bases). This CDR3 has 11 residues. Germline V gene lookup returns CDR1 MDHEN and CDR2 SYDVKM. Trimming cost V 2 bases and J 7 bases, with 5 bases left between them.

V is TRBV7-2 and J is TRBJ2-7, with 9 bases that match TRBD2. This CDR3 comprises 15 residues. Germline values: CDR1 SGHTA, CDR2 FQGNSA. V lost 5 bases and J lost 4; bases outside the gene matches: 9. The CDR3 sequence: CASSKGLALGYEQYF. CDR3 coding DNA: TGTGCCAGCAGCAAGGGACTAGCTTTGGGTTACGAGCAGTACTTC.

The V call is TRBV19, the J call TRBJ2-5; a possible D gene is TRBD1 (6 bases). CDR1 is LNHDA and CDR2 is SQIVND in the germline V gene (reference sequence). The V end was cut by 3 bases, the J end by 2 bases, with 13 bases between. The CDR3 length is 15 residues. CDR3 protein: CASSIQRGSQETQYF. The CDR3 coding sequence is TGTGCCAGTAGTATCCAGAGGGGGAGTCAAGAGACCCAGTACTTC. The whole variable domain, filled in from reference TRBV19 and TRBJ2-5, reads DGGITQSPKYLFRKEGQNVTLSCEQNLNHDAMYWYRQDPGQGLRLIYYSQIVNDFQKGDIAEGYSVSREKKESFPLTVTSAQKNPTAFYLCASSIQRGSQETQYFGPGTRLLVL.

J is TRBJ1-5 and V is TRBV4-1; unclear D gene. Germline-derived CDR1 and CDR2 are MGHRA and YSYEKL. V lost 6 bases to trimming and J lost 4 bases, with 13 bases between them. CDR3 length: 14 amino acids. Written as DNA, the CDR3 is TGCGCCAGCAGTGCGGAAAGGGTTAATCAGCCCCAGCATTTT. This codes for CASSAERVNQPQHF.

The CDR3 DNA sequence: TGTGCCAGCAGCTCCCCGACGGGGGCGTGGGGGCAAGAGACCCAGTACTTC. Translated: CASSSPTGAWGQETQYF. V gene TRBV2 combines with J gene TRBJ2-5, with D possibly called TRBD1 or TRBD2 (6 bases each). Trimming cost V 6 bases and J 2 bases, with 22 bases left between them. Germline V gives CDR1 SNHLY, CDR2 FYNNEI. The CDR3 totals 17 residues.

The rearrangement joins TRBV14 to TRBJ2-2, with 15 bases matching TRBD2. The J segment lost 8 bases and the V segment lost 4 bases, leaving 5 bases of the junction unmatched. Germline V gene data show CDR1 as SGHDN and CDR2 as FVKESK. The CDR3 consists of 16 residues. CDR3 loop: CASSPRTSGRAGELFF. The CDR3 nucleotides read TGTGCCAGCAGCCCACGGACTAGCGGGAGGGCAGGGGAGCTGTTTTTT.

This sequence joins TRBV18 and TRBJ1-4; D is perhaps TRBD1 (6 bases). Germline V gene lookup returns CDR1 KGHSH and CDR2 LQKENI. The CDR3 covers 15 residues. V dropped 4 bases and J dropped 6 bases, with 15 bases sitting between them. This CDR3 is CASSQEQGYDEKLFF. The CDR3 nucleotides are TGTGCCAGCTCACAGGAACAGGGATATGATGAAAAACTGTTTTTT.

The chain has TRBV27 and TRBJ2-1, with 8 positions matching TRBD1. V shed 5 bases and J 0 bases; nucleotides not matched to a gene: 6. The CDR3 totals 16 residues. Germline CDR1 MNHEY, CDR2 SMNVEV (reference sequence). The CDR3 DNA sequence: TGTGCCAGCAGTCCATCCAGGGGGCCCTCCTACAATGAGCAGTTCTTC. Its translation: CASSPSRGPSYNEQFF.

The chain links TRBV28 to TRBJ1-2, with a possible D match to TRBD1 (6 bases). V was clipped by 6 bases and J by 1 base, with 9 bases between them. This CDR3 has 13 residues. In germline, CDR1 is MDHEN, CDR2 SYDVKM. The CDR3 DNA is TGTGCCAGCAGGGGACAAGATAACTATGGCTACACCTTC. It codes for CASRGQDNYGYTF.

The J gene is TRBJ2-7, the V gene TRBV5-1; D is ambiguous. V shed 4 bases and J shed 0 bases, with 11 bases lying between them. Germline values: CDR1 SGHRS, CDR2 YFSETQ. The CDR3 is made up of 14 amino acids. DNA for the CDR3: TGCGCCAGCAGCCCGGCAGGCGCCTCCTACGAGCAGTACTTC. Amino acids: CASSPAGASYEQYF.

CDR3 residues: CASSYRRSPGTGELFF. CDR3 nucleotide sequence: TGTGCCAGCAGTTACCGGCGGTCCCCCGGAACCGGGGAGCTGTTTTTT. This sequence joins TRBV6-5 and TRBJ2-2; no clear D. V was cut by 2 bases and J by 5 bases, with 15 bases left in between. The V gene's germline CDR1 is MNHEY and CDR2 SVGAGI. This CDR3 is built from 16 residues.

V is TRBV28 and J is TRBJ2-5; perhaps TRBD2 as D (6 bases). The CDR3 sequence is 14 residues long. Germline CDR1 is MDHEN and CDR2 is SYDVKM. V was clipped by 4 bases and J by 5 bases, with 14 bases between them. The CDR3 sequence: CASSSRGSGETQYF. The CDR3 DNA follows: TGTGCCAGCAGTTCCCGGGGGTCGGGGGAGACCCAGTACTTC.

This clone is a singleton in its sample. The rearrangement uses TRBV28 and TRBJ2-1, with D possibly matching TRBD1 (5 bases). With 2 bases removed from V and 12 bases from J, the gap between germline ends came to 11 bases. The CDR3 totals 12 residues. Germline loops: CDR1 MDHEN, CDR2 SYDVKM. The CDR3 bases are TGTGCCAGCAGTTTACCCAACAGGTTGCAGTTCTTC. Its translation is CASSLPNRLQFF.

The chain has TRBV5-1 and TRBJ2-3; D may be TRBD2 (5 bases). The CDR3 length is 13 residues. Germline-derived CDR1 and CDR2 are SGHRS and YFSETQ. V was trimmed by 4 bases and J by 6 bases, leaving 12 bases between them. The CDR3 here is CASSAGAGDTQYF. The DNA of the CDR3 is TGCGCCAGCAGCGCGGGTGCCGGTGATACGCAGTATTTT. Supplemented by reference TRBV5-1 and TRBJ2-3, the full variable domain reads KAGVTQTPRYLIKTRGQQVTLSCSPISGHRSVSWYQQTPGQGLQFLFEYFSETQRNKGNFPGRFSGRQFSNSRSEMNVSTLELGDSALYLCASSAGAGDTQYFGPGTRLTVL.

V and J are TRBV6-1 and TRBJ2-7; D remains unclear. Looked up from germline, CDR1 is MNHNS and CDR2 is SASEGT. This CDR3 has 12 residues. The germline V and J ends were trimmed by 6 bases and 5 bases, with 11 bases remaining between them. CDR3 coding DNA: TGTGCCAGCAGAACCGGAGTAAACGAGCAGTACTTC. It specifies CASRTGVNEQYF.

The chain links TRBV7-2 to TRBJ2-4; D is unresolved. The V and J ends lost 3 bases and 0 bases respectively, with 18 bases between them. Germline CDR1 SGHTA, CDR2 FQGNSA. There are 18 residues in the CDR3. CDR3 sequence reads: CASSLVFDASLAKNIQYF. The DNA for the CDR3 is TGTGCCAGCAGCTTGGTCTTCGACGCTTCCCTAGCCAAAAACATTCAGTACTTC.

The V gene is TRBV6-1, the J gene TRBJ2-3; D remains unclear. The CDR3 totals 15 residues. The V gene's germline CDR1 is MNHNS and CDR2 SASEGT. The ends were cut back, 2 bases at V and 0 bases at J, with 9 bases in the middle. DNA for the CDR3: TGTGCCAGCAGTGAAAGGTTCTCTAGCACAGATACGCAGTATTTT. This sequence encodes CASSERFSSTDTQYF.

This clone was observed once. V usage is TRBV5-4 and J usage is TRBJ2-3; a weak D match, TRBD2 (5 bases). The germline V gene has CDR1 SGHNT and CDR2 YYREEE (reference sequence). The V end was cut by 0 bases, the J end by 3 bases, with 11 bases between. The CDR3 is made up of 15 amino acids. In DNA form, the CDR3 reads TGTGCCAGCAGCTTGGGAGGGCCTGGTACAGATACGCAGTATTTT. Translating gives CASSLGGPGTDTQYF. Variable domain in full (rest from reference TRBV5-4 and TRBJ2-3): ETGVTQSPTHLIKTRGQQVTLRCSSQSGHNTVSWYQQALGQGPQFIFQYYREEENGRGNFPPRFSGLQFPNYSSELNVNALELDDSALYLCASSLGGPGTDTQYFGPGTRLTVL.

This chain's CDR3 is CASKREVQETQYF. The CDR3 DNA reads TGTGCCAGCAAACGGGAAGTCCAAGAGACCCAGTACTTC. This chain uses TRBV6-1 with TRBJ2-5; possibly TRBD2 for D (5 bases). The V and J ends lost 7 bases and 1 base respectively, with 10 bases between them. The germline V gene has CDR1 MNHNS and CDR2 SASEGT. The CDR3 runs 13 residues.